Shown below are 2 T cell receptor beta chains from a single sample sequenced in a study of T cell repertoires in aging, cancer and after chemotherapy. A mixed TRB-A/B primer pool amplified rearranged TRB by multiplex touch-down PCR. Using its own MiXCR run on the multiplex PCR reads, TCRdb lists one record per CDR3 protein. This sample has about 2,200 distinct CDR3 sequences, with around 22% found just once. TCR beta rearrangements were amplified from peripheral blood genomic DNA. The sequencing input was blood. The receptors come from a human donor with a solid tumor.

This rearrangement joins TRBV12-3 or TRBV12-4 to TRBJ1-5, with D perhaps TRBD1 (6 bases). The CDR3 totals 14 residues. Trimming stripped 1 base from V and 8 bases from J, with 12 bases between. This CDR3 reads CASSLGGGDKPQHF. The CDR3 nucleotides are TGTGCCAGCAGTTTAGGTGGGGGCGATAAGCCCCAGCATTTT.

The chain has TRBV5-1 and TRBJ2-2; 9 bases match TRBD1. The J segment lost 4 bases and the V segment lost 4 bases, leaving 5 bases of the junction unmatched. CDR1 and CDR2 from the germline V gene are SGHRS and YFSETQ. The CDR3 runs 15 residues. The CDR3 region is CASSVGQGGTGELFF. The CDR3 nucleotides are TGCGCCAGCAGCGTGGGACAGGGCGGCACCGGGGAGCTGTTTTTT.